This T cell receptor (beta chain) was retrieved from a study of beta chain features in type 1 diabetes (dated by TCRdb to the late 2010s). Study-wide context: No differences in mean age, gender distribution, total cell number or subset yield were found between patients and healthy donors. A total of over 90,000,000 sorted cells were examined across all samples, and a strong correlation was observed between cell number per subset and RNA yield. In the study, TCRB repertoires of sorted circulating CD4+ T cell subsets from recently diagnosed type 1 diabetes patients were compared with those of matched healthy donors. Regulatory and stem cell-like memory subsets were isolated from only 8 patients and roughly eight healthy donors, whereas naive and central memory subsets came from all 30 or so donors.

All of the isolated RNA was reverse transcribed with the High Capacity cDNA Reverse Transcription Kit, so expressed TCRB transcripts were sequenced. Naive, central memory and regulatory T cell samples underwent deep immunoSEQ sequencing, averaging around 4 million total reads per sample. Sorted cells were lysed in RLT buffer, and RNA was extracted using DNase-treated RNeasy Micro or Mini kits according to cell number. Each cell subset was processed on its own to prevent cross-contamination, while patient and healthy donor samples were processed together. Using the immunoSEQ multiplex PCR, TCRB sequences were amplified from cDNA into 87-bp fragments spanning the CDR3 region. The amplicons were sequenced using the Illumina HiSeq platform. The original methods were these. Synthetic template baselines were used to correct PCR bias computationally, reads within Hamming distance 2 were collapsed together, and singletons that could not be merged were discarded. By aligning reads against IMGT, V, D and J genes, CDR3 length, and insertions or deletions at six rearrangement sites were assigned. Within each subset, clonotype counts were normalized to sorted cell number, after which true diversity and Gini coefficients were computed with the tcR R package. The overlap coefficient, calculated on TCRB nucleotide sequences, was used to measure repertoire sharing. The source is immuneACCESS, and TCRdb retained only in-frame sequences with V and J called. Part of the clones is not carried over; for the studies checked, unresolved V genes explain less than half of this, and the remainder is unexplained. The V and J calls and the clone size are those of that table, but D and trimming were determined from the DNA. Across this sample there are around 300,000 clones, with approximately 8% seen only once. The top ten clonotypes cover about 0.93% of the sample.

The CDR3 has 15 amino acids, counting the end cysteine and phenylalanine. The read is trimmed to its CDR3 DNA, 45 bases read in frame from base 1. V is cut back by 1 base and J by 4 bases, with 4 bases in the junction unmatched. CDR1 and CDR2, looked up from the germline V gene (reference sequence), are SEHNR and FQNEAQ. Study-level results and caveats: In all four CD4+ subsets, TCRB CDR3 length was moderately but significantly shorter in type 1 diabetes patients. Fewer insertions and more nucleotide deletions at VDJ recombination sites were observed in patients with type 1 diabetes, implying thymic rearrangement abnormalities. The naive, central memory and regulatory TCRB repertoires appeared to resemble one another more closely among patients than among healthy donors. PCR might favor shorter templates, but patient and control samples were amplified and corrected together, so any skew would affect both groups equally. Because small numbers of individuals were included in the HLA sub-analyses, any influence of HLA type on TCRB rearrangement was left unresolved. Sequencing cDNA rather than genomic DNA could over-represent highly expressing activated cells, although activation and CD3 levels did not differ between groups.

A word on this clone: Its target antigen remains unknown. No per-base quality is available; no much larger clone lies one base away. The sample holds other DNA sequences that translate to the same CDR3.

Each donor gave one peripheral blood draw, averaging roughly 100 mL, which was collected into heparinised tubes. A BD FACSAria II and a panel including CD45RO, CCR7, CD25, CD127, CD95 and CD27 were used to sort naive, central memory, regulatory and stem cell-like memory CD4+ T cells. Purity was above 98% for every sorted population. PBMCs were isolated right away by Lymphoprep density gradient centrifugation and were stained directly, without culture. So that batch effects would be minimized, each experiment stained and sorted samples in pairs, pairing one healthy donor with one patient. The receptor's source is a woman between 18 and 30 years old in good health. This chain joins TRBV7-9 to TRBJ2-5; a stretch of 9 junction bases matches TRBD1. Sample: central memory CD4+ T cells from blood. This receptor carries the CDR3 CASSLGDRDGETQYF. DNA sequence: TGTGCCAGCAGCTTAGGGGACAGGGACGGAGAGACCCAGTACTTC.